These 2 T cell receptor beta chains came from one sample sequenced in a study of T cells after yellow fever vaccination. TCRdb used MiXCR to reprocess the 5' RACE reads, holding one entry per CDR3 protein. The sample contains some 550,000 distinct CDR3 sequences, over 15% of which appear only once. The specimen comprised PBMCs, sampled 15 days after the yellow fever booster vaccination. The receptors here all came from a man under 40 who received the YFV17D yellow fever vaccine.

This chain joins TRBV11-2 and TRBJ2-3, with 12 bases aligning to TRBD2. Germline CDR1 is SGHAT and CDR2 is FQNNGV. This CDR3 region has 17 residues. J was trimmed by 5 bases and V by 1 base; bases with no gene match: 7. This chain's CDR3 is CASSLVRTSGVGDTQYF. CDR3 in DNA: TGTGCCAGCAGCTTAGTCCGGACTAGCGGGGTGGGAGATACGCAGTATTTT.

Only a few counts were recorded for this clonotype. The V gene is TRBV19, the J gene TRBJ1-5; TRBD1 matches 7 bases. The CDR3 extends over 14 amino acids. The germline CDR1 and CDR2 sequences are LNHDA and SQIVND (reference sequence). V shed 2 bases and J 4 bases; nucleotides not matched to a gene: 2. CDR3 residues: CASSILGQNQPQHF. The CDR3 nucleotides read TGTGCCAGTAGTATATTGGGACAGAATCAGCCCCAGCATTTT. The full variable domain, completed using reference TRBV19 and TRBJ1-5, is DGGITQSPKYLFRKEGQNVTLSCEQNLNHDAMYWYRQDPGQGLRLIYYSQIVNDFQKGDIAEGYSVSREKKESFPLTVTSAQKNPTAFYLCASSILGQNQPQHFGDGTRLSIL.